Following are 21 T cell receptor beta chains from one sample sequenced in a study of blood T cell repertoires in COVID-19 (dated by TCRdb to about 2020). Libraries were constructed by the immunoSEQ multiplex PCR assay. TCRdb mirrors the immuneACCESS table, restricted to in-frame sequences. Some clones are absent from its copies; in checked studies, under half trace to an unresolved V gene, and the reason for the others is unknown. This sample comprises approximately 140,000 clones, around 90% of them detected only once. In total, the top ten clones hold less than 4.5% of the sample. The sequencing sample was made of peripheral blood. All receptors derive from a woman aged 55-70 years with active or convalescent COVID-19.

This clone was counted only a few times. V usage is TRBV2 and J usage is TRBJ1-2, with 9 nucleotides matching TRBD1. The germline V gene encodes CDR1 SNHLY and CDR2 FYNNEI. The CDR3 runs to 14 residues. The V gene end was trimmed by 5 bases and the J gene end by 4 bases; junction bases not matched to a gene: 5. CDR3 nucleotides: TGTGCCAGCAGTCCGGGACAGGGCCCCTATGGCTACACCTTC. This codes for CASSPGQGPYGYTF. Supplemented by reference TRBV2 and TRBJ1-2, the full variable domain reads EPEVTQTPSHQVTQMGQEVILRCVPISNHLYFYWYRQILGQKVEFLVSFYNNEISEKSEIFDDQFSVERPDGSNFTLKIRSTKLEDSAMYFCASSPGQGPYGYTFGSGTRLTVV.

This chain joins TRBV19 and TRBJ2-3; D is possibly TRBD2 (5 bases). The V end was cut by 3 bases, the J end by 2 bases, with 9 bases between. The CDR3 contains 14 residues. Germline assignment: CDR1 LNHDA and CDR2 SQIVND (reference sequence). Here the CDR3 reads CASSIRTHTDTQYF. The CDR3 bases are TGTGCCAGTAGTATCAGGACTCACACAGATACGCAGTATTTT.

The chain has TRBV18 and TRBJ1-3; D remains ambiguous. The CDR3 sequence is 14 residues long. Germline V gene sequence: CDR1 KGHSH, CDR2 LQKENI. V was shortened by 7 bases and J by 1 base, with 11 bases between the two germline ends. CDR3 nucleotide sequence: TGTGCCAGCTGGGAGTCCGGGTCTGGAAACACCATATATTTT. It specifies CASWESGSGNTIYF.

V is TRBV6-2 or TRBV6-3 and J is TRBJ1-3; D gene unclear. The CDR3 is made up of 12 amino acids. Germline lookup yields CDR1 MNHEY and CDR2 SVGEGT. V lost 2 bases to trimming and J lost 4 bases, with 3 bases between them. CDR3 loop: CASSYEGNTIYF. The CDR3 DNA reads TGTGCCAGCAGTTACGAGGGAAACACCATATATTTT.

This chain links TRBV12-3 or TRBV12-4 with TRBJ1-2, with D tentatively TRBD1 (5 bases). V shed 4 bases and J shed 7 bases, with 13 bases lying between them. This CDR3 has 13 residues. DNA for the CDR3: TGTGCCAGCAGTTCGGGACGGGACTTTGGCTACACCTTC. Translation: CASSSGRDFGYTF.

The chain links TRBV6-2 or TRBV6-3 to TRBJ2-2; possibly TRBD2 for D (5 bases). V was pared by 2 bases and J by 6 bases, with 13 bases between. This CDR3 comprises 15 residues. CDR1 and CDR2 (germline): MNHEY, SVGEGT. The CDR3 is CASSYGTSGSGELFF. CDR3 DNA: TGTGCCAGCAGTTACGGTACCTCGGGGTCCGGGGAGCTGTTTTTT.

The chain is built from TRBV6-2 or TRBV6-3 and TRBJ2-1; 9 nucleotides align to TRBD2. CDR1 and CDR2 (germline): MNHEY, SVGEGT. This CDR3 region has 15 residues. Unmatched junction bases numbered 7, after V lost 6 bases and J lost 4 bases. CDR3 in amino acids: CASSPQRGEYNEQFF. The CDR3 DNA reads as TGTGCCAGCAGCCCGCAGCGGGGGGAATACAATGAGCAGTTCTTC.

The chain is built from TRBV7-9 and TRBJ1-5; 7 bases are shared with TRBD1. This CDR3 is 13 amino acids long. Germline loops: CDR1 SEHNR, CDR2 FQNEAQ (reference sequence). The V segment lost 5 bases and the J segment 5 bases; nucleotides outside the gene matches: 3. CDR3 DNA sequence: TGTGCCAGCAGCACCCAGGGGGATCAGCCCCAGCATTTT. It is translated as CASSTQGDQPQHF.

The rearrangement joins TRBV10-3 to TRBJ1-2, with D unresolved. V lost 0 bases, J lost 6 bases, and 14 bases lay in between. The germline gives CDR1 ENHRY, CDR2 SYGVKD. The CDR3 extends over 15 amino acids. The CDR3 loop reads CAISESVLGRNGYTF. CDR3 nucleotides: TGTGCCATCAGTGAGTCGGTACTAGGTCGGAATGGCTACACCTTC.

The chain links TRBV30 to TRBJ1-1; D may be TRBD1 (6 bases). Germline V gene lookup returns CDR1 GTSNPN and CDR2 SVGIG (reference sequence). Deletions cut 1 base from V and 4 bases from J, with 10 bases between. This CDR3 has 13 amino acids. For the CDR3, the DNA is TGTGCCTGGAGTGGGGGGCATCGCACTGAAGCTTTCTTT. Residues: CAWSGGHRTEAFF.

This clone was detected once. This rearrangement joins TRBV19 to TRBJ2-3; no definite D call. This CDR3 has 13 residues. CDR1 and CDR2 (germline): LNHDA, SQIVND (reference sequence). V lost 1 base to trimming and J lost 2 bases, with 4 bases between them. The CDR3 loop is CASSIADTDTQYF. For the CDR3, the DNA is TGTGCCAGTAGTATAGCAGACACAGATACGCAGTATTTT. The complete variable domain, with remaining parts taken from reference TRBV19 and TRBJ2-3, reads DGGITQSPKYLFRKEGQNVTLSCEQNLNHDAMYWYRQDPGQGLRLIYYSQIVNDFQKGDIAEGYSVSREKKESFPLTVTSAQKNPTAFYLCASSIADTDTQYFGPGTRLTVL.

The CDR3 nucleotides are TGTGCCAGCAGCTTGGTCGGCTCCGGCGGCTATGGCTACACCTTC. It specifies CASSLVGSGGYGYTF. V and J are TRBV5-4 and TRBJ1-2; D remains unclear. V lost 0 bases and J 4 bases, leaving 13 bases between the germline ends. This CDR3 is built from 15 residues. CDR1 and CDR2 from the germline V gene are SGHNT and YYREEE (reference sequence).

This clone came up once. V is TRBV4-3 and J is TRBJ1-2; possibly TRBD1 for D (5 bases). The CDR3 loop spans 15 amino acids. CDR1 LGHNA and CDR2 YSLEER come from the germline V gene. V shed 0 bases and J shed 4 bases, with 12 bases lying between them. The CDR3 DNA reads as TGCGCCAGCAGCCAAGATACGGGGGAAAGCTATGGCTACACCTTC. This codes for CASSQDTGESYGYTF.

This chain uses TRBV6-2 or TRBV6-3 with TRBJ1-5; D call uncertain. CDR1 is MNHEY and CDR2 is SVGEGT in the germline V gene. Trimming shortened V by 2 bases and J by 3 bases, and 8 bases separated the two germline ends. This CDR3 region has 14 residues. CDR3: CASSYNGNNQPQHF. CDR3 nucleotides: TGTGCCAGCAGTTACAACGGGAACAATCAGCCCCAGCATTTT.

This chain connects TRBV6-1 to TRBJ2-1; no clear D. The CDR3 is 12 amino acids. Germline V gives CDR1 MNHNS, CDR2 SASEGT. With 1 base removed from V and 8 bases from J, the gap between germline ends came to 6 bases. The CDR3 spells CASSEVSDEQFF. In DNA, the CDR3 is TGTGCCAGCAGTGAAGTATCAGATGAGCAGTTCTTC.

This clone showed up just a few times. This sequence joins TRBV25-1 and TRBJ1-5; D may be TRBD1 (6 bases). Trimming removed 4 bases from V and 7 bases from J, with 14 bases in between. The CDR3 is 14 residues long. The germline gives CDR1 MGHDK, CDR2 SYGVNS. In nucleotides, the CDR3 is TGTGCCAGCAGTGGTCCGGCAGGGGCCCAGCCCCAGCATTTT. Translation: CASSGPAGAQPQHF.

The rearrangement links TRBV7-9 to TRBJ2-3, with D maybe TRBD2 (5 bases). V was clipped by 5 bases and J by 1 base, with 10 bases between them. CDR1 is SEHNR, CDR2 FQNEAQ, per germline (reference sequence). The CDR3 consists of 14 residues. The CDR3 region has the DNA TGTGCCAGCAGCCGATGGACTGGCACAGATACGCAGTATTTT. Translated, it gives CASSRWTGTDTQYF.

CDR3 loop: CATSRDRRGNTEAFF. The CDR3 nucleotides read TGTGCCACCAGCAGAGATCGGAGGGGTAACACTGAAGCTTTCTTT. The chain links TRBV15 to TRBJ1-1, with D perhaps matching TRBD1 (5 bases). Germline CDR1 LNHNV, CDR2 YYDKDF (reference sequence). The CDR3 runs 15 residues. Trimming removed 0 bases from V and 2 bases from J, with 10 bases in between.

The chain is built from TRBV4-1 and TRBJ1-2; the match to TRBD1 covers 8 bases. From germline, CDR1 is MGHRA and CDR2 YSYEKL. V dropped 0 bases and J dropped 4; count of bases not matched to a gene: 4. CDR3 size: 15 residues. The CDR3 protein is CASSQDHGTGYGYTF. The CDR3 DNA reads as TGCGCCAGCAGCCAAGATCATGGGACAGGCTATGGCTACACCTTC.

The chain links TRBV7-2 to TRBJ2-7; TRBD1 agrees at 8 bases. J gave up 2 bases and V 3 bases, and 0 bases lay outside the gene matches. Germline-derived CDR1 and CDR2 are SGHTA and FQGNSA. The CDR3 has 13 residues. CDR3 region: CASSLTGAYEQYF. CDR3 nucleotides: TGTGCCAGCAGCTTGACAGGGGCCTACGAGCAGTACTTC. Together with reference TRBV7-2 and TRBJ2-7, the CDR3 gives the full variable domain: GAGVSQSPSNKVTEKGKDVELRCDPISGHTALYWYRQSLGQGLEFLIYFQGNSAPDKSGLPSDRFSAERTGGSVSTLTIQRTQQEDSAVYLCASSLTGAYEQYFGPGTRLTVT.

The DNA of the CDR3 is TGTGCCAGCAGTTTGGAGGGACAGCCCCAGCATTTT. Translating it yields CASSLEGQPQHF. The rearrangement joins TRBV12-3 or TRBV12-4 to TRBJ1-5, with D hard to call. CDR3 length: 12 amino acids. The V end was cut by 3 bases, the J end by 7 bases, with 7 bases between.